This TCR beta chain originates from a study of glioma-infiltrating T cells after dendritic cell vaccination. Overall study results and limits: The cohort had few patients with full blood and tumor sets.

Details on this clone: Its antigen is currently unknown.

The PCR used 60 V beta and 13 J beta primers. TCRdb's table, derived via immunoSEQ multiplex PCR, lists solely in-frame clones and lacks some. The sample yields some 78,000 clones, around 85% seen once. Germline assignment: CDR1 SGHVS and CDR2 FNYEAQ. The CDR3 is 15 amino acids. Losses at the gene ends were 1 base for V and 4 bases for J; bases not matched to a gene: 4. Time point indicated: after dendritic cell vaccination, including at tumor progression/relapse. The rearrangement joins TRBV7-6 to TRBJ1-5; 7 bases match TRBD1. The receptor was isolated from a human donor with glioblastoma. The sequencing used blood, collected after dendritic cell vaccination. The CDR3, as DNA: TGTGCCAGCAGCTTAGGGGACAGCGGAAATCAGCCCCAGCATTTT. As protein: CASSLGDSGNQPQHF.